The 24 T cell receptor beta chains given below trace back to one sample, sequenced in a study of OX40 agonist ivuxolimab in advanced cancers. The method behind the library was the immunoSEQ multiplex PCR assay. The table was pulled from immuneACCESS by TCRdb, which kept in-frame rearrangements only. Such tables lose some clones; where checked, under half of the loss comes from unresolved V genes, and the rest has no known cause. This sample holds 70,000 to 85,000 clones; 75% to 95% were observed only once. The leading ten clones occupy 4.5% to 7.5% of the sample. The material was CD4+ or CD8+ T cells sorted from blood, obtained in a trial of the OX40 agonist ivuxolimab. The receptor set was obtained from an adult with an advanced solid tumor such as melanoma, head and neck, liver or kidney cancer.

The V call is TRBV21-1, the J call TRBJ2-7; TRBD2 was called by the table and not checked on the DNA. TRBV21-1 is a recognized pseudogene. The CDR3 totals 19 residues. The CDR3 protein is CASSKRGGGLAKSSYEQYF. The CDR3 DNA follows: TGTGCCAGCAGCAAAAGGGGAGGGGGACTAGCGAAAAGCTCCTACGAGCAGTACTTC.

This sequence joins TRBV11-2 and TRBJ2-1; D uncertain. The length of the CDR3 is 13 residues. Germline V gene sequence: CDR1 SGHAT, CDR2 FQNNGV. The V end was cut by 6 bases, the J end by 4 bases, with 10 bases between. The CDR3 DNA follows: TGTGCCAGCAGAGGGATTTCGTACAATGAGCAGTTCTTC. Translated, it gives CASRGISYNEQFF.

The chain is built from TRBV6-5 and TRBJ2-3; D gene ambiguous. This CDR3 contains 15 residues. Germline CDR1 MNHEY, CDR2 SVGAGI. V lost 3 bases to trimming and J lost 7 bases, with 17 bases between them. The CDR3 coding sequence is TGTGCCAGCAGTTATGAGAACGGAGACTTTAATACGCAGTATTTT. This gives the protein CASSYENGDFNTQYF.

V and J are TRBV19 and TRBJ1-5; 9 nucleotides agree with TRBD1. V trimming: 5 bases; J trimming: 3 bases; junction bases outside the gene matches: 5. CDR3 length: 15 amino acids. Germline V lookup: CDR1 LNHDA, CDR2 SQIVND (reference sequence). CDR3 coding DNA: TGTGCCAGTAGTTCTAACAGGGGGCCCAATCAGCCCCAGCATTTT. Translating gives CASSSNRGPNQPQHF.

In this sample, this clone turned up once. The rearrangement uses TRBV4-2 and TRBJ2-3; 12 positions agree with TRBD2. This CDR3 region has 16 residues. Trimming took 1 base from V and 1 from J; bases not matched to a gene: 0. Germline V gene sequence: CDR1 LGHNA, CDR2 YNFKEQ. The DNA of the CDR3 is TGTGCCAGCAGCCAAGGGACTAGCGGGGGCACAGATACGCAGTATTTT. This gives the protein CASSQGTSGGTDTQYF.

V usage is TRBV25-1 and J usage is TRBJ2-1, with TRBD2 matching over 7 bases. This CDR3 is 16 amino acids long. V lost 0 bases and J lost 9; bases outside the gene matches: 11. Germline V gives CDR1 MGHDK, CDR2 SYGVNS. The CDR3 DNA reads as TGTGCCAGCAGTGAATATCCTACTAGAGCGGGAAGTGAGCAGTTCTTC. As protein: CASSEYPTRAGSEQFF.

The V gene is TRBV27, the J gene TRBJ1-4; 9 nucleotides agree with TRBD1. From germline, CDR1 is MNHEY and CDR2 SMNVEV (reference sequence). This CDR3 comprises 19 residues. J lost 4 bases, V lost 6 bases, and 18 bases had no gene match. CDR3 in amino acids: CASSHQQISTGGGNEKLFF. CDR3 coding DNA: TGTGCCAGCAGCCACCAACAAATTTCGACAGGGGGTGGTAATGAAAAACTGTTTTTT. Supplemented by reference TRBV27 and TRBJ1-4, the full variable domain reads EAQVTQNPRYLITVTGKKLTVTCSQNMNHEYMSWYRQDPGLGLRQIYYSMNVEVTDKGDVPEGYKVSRKEKRNFPLILESPSPNQTSLYFCASSHQQISTGGGNEKLFFGSGTQLSVL.

In DNA form, the CDR3 reads TGTGCCAGTATGGGGACAGGGGTGACTGAAGCTTTCTTT. This gives the protein CASMGTGVTEAFF. V gene TRBV19 combines with J gene TRBJ1-1; 10 bases are a match to TRBD1. The CDR3 is made up of 13 amino acids. Germline CDR1 is LNHDA and CDR2 is SQIVND (reference sequence). The V segment lost 7 bases and the J segment 5 bases; nucleotides outside the gene matches: 4.

The chain employs TRBV28 and TRBJ1-2, with TRBD1 matching over 8 bases. V lost 4 bases, J lost 6 bases, and 7 bases stayed unmatched. There are 14 residues in the CDR3. Germline V gene data show CDR1 as MDHEN and CDR2 as SYDVKM. In DNA, the CDR3 is TGTGCCAGCAGTTCCAGGACAGGGATGAATGGCTACACCTTC. Amino acids: CASSSRTGMNGYTF.

This rearrangement joins TRBV6-5 to TRBJ1-3; no clear D. Per germline, CDR1 MNHEY and CDR2 SVGAGI. V was pared by 8 bases and J by 2 bases, with 10 bases between. The CDR3 spans 13 residues. CDR3 amino acids: CASQESTGNTIYF. The CDR3 DNA is TGTGCCAGCCAAGAATCCACTGGAAACACCATATATTTT.

The chain links TRBV4-1 to TRBJ1-1; no clear D. Trimming took 1 base from V and 8 from J, leaving 14 bases between them. CDR1 is MGHRA and CDR2 is YSYEKL in the germline V gene. The length of the CDR3 is 14 residues. The CDR3 DNA is TGCGCCAGCAGCCAAGTAAGGTCGGAACCCGAAGCTTTCTTT. Translating gives CASSQVRSEPEAFF.

This clone was counted only a few times. V and J are TRBV7-9 and TRBJ2-7; D is possibly TRBD1 (5 bases). Germline assignment: CDR1 SEHNR and CDR2 FQNEAQ (reference sequence). The CDR3 is 14 amino acids. V lost 4 bases to trimming and J lost 6 bases, with 16 bases between them. The CDR3 bases are TGTGCCAGCAGCTATGTGGCAGGGCACCCCGAGCAGTACTTC. Its translation: CASSYVAGHPEQYF.

This clone showed up just once. The rearrangement links TRBV14 to TRBJ1-4; no clear D. CDR1 SGHDN and CDR2 FVKESK come from the germline V gene. The CDR3 has 16 residues. V shed 2 bases and J shed 0 bases, with 10 bases lying between them. The CDR3 loop reads CASSQLARATNEKLFF. The CDR3, as DNA: TGTGCCAGCAGCCAACTCGCCAGAGCAACTAATGAAAAACTGTTTTTT.

The genes are TRBV28 and TRBJ2-1; 10 bases align to TRBD1. V dropped 3 bases and J dropped 12; count of bases not matched to a gene: 2. The germline V gene has CDR1 MDHEN and CDR2 SYDVKM. The CDR3 totals 12 residues. CDR3 in DNA: TGTGCCAGCAGTTTGGACAGGGGGATGCAGTTCTTC. Its protein product is CASSLDRGMQFF. The entire variable domain, with the rest obtained from reference TRBV28 and TRBJ2-1, is as follows: DVKVTQSSRYLVKRTGEKVFLECVQDMDHENMFWYRQDPGLGLRLIYFSYDVKMKEKGDIPEGYSVSREKKERFSLILESASTNQTSMYLCASSLDRGMQFFGPGTRLTVL.

The rearrangement links TRBV4-3 to TRBJ2-3, with D hard to call. This CDR3 is 16 amino acids long. Per the germline V gene, CDR1 is LGHNA and CDR2 is YSLEER. V lost 0 bases, J lost 3 bases, and 13 bases lay in between. CDR3 nucleotides: TGCGCCAGCAGCCAAGACTTCCCAACCTCTACAGATACGCAGTATTTT. This encodes CASSQDFPTSTDTQYF.

This clone was observed a handful of times. J is TRBJ1-6 and V is TRBV6-5; 7 nucleotides match TRBD1. The CDR3 runs to 15 residues. V lost 9 bases, J lost 3 bases, and 8 bases stayed unmatched. Germline CDR1 reads MNHEY; CDR2 reads SVGAGI. The CDR3, as DNA: TGTGCCAGTAGAGGGGGCCTCGACTATAATTCACCCCTCCACTTT. Translation gives CASRGGLDYNSPLHF.

The chain joins TRBV19 to TRBJ2-7, with D unclear. The V and J ends lost 2 bases and 0 bases respectively, with 14 bases between them. CDR1 is LNHDA and CDR2 is SQIVND in the germline V gene (reference sequence). The CDR3 extends over 16 amino acids. CDR3 coding DNA: TGTGCCAGTAGTATACCCGGCCCGGACCCCTCCTACGAGCAGTACTTC. Translating it yields CASSIPGPDPSYEQYF.

The chain employs TRBV6-1 and TRBJ1-2; D is undetermined. The ends were cut back, 2 bases at V and 6 bases at J, with 7 bases in the middle. This CDR3 is 12 amino acids long. CDR1 and CDR2 from the germline V gene are MNHNS and SASEGT. CDR3 bases: TGTGCCAGCAGTGAATTTTGGGATGGCTACACCTTC. Its protein product is CASSEFWDGYTF.

The chain recombines TRBV4-1 with TRBJ2-3; 12 bases fit TRBD2. Per germline, CDR1 MGHRA and CDR2 YSYEKL. V lost 2 bases and J lost 2; bases outside the gene matches: 2. This CDR3 contains 16 residues. CDR3 nucleotide sequence: TGCGCCAGCAGCCAAACTAGCGGGGGGTACACAGATACGCAGTATTTT. Amino acids: CASSQTSGGYTDTQYF.

This rearrangement joins TRBV7-9 to TRBJ1-1; D not certain. Trimming stripped 2 bases from V and 0 bases from J, with 10 bases between. Germline loops: CDR1 SEHNR, CDR2 FQNEAQ (reference sequence). This CDR3 has 15 residues. CDR3 DNA sequence: TGTGCCAGCAGCTTACAACGACTCCTGAACACTGAAGCTTTCTTT. Protein product: CASSLQRLLNTEAFF.

This clone was seen just once. The chain recombines TRBV29-1 with TRBJ2-3; D is undetermined. Trimming took 4 bases from V and 5 from J, leaving 10 bases between them. Looked up from germline, CDR1 is SQVTM and CDR2 is ANQGSEA. This CDR3 contains 12 residues. The CDR3 nucleotides are TGCAGCGTTGCGATAGGGATAGATACGCAGTATTTT. It encodes CSVAIGIDTQYF.

J is TRBJ1-6 and V is TRBV15; D ambiguous. The CDR3 consists of 15 residues. V lost 9 bases and J 2 bases, leaving 14 bases between the germline ends. Germline V gives CDR1 LNHNV, CDR2 YYDKDF (reference sequence). The chain's CDR3 is CATGSVGPYNSPLHF. The DNA of the CDR3 is TGTGCCACGGGATCGGTTGGTCCCTATAATTCACCCCTCCACTTT. Full variable domain (missing parts from reference TRBV15 and TRBJ1-6): DAMVIQNPRYQVTQFGKPVTLSCSQTLNHNVMYWYQQKSSQAPKLLFHYYDKDFNNEADTPDNFQSRRPNTSFCFLDIRSPGLGDTAMYLCATGSVGPYNSPLHFGNGTRLTVT.

V usage is TRBV7-2 and J usage is TRBJ2-5; D perhaps matches TRBD2 (6 bases). Per the germline V gene, CDR1 is SGHTA and CDR2 is FQGNSA. The CDR3 totals 16 residues. V dropped 5 bases and J dropped 2 bases, with 18 bases sitting between them. CDR3 nucleotide sequence: TGTGCCAGCAGCCCCTCCGGAGCGGGCGATCAAGAGACCCAGTACTTC. Translating it yields CASSPSGAGDQETQYF.

The V call is TRBV4-3, the J call TRBJ2-1; 13 bases map to TRBD2. Germline CDR1 reads LGHNA; CDR2 reads YSLEER. The V and J ends lost 4 bases and 9 bases, in that order; junction bases with no gene match: 9. The CDR3 spans 16 residues. The CDR3 nucleotides are TGCGCCAGCAGCCCAATACTAGCGGGAGGGCTAGGTGAGCAGTTCTTC. Amino acids: CASSPILAGGLGEQFF.